This TCR beta chain was sequenced in a study of CD8+ T cells in alopecia areata. Sequencing used cDNA as its template, made by extracting RNA and reverse transcribing it. The assay was immunoSEQ multiplex PCR, and TCRdb's table has in-frame clones only and misses some. The data contain 110,000 to 150,000 clones, around half of them singletons. The V and J ends lost 0 bases and 1 base respectively, with 9 bases between them. Germline CDR1 reads LGHNA; CDR2 reads YNFKEQ. The CDR3 is 16 residues long. The treatment was: oral pan-JAK inhibitor, 5-10 mg twice daily. Sorting from PBMCs produced CD4+ and CD8+ T cells.

The source of this sequence is a human donor with alopecia areata. The rearrangement uses TRBV4-2 and TRBJ2-2; no definite D call. Material: CD8+ T cells sorted from blood, obtained at week 4, from a patient treated with tofacitinib. The CDR3 region is CASSQDLSKNTGELFF. CDR3 nucleotides: TGTGCCAGCAGCCAAGATCTATCGAAGAACACCGGGGAGCTGTTTTTT.